The present TCR beta chain was sequenced within a study of T cells in Graves' hyperthyroidism and ophthalmopathy. Points from the study as a whole: The model's output predicted ophthalmopathy at a median of roughly seven months prior to onset.

As for this clonotype: The antigen is undetermined.

Trimming pared 4 bases from V and 2 bases from J, leaving 10 bases between. Germline V gene lookup returns CDR1 SGHRS and CDR2 YFSETQ. CDR3 length equals 14 residues. Amplification of TCR beta CDR3 regions was performed using RNA transcripts as template. An initial round of RT-PCR targeting the TCR CDR3 relied on the HTBI primer set. TCRdb re-analysed the multiplex PCR reads in MiXCR, keeping a single row per CDR3 protein. The sample yields some 620,000 distinct CDR3 sequences, 15% to 20% seen once. The specimen sequenced was blood. This sequence joins TRBV5-1 and TRBJ2-1; no reliable D call. The TCR comes from a woman in her 30s with Graves' hyperthyroidism. DNA for the CDR3: TGCGCCAGCAGCGGGCATTCGCCCTACAATGAGCAGTTCTTC. Its translation: CASSGHSPYNEQFF.